Listed below are T cell receptor beta chains from one sample, sequenced in a study of tumor-infiltrating lymphocytes in primary liver carcinoma. TCRdb analysed the multiplex PCR reads with MiXCR anew, one entry per CDR3 protein. In the table there are fewer than 400,000 distinct CDR3 sequences, 55% to 65% of which are singletons. Material: peripheral blood. All receptors derive from a man aged 40-49 years with primary liver carcinoma and hepatitis B virus infection. Both conserved end residues are part of each CDR3. The order of the fields is clone size, J gene, V gene, D gene, CDR3 DNA, CDR3 protein. D genes are given only for firm matches. Rows may omit the clone size; those that give it use once, few, many or a size class.

few | TRBJ2-3 | TRBV5-1 | TRBD2 | TGCGCCAGCAGCTTGGTGCCAGCGGGAACTAGCACAGATACGCAGTATTTT | CASSLVPAGTSTDTQYF
NA | TRBJ2-1 | TRBV6-2/TRBV6-3 | NA | TGTGCCAGAAGTTACTTCCCCAGAGGGCCAGTGTCATTC | CARSYFPRGPVSF
NA | TRBJ1-4 | TRBV4-3 | NA | TGCGCCAGCAGCCCACGGGAGACGGCTGCAACTAATGAAAAACTGTTTTTT | CASSPRETAATNEKLFF
NA | TRBJ1-2 | TRBV28 | NA | TGTGCCAGCAGGGCGGTCTCCTATGGCTACACCTTC | CASRAVSYGYTF
NA | TRBJ2-2 | TRBV29-1 | NA | TGCAGCATTGACGCTTCAGGACAGTCCGGGGAGCTGTTTTTT | CSIDASGQSGELFF
few | TRBJ2-7 | TRBV7-8 | TRBD1 | TGTGCCAGCAGCGTAGGGGTCGGGACAGGGGGCTACGAGCAGTACTTC | CASSVGVGTGGYEQYF
few | TRBJ2-3 | TRBV6-1 | TRBD2 | TGTGCCAGCCGCAGGACGGGGACTAGCGGGCCCTTGAGCACAGATACGCAGTATTTT | CASRRTGTSGPLSTDTQYF
few | TRBJ2-3 | TRBV7-3 | NA | TGTGCCAGCAGCTTAATCGACAGCCCAACGCAGTATTTT | CASSLIDSPTQYF
NA | TRBJ1-6 | TRBV25-1 | NA | TGTGCCAGCAGAGGAGGAGGGCTCAATTCACCCCTCCACTTT | CASRGGGLNSPLHF
NA | TRBJ2-3 | TRBV5-6 | TRBD2 | TGTGCCAGCAGCTTTCCCCCGACTAGCGGGAGTGGATATACGCAGTATTTT | CASSFPPTSGSGYTQYF